The clone carrying this TCR beta chain was seen ten or more times. Using its own MiXCR run on the reads, TCRdb lists one record per CDR3 protein. The sample lists 300,000 or so distinct CDR3 sequences, around 10% seen once, with approximately 2.3% in the top ten. This entry is derived from a study of T cell repertoires in cytomegalovirus infection. Overall study context: Indicated by public TCR beta signatures were CMV infection and matching HLA type.

V lost 5 bases, J lost 4 bases, and 12 bases stayed unmatched. The CDR3 is made up of 17 amino acids. Per the germline V gene, CDR1 is SGHVS and CDR2 is FNYEAQ. The receptor's source is a human donor in good health (CMV status not recorded). Some clones in this sample may be carry-over from other donors' samples. The source material was PBMCs. The chain combines TRBV7-6 with TRBJ1-2; 11 bases map to TRBD1. CDR3 residues: CASSPRTGGASPYGYTF. The CDR3 region has the DNA TGTGCCAGCAGCCCTCGGACAGGGGGCGCTTCCCCCTATGGCTACACCTTC.